Presented here are 21 T cell receptor beta chains from one specimen sequenced in a study of CD8+ T cells in alopecia areata. The treatment was: oral pan-JAK inhibitor, 5-10 mg twice daily. Following extraction, RNA underwent reverse transcription to cDNA, which served as the sequencing template. Sequencing was performed with immunoSEQ multiplex PCR; in TCRdb, only in-frame clones are kept and a portion is missing. The sample lists over 250,000 clones, 60% seen once, with roughly 0.88% in the top ten. The starting material was CD4+ T cells sorted from blood, obtained at week 52, from a patient treated with tofacitinib. These receptors were taken from a human donor with alopecia areata.

This clone was seen a few times. This chain links TRBV6-6 with TRBJ2-4; TRBD1 is a possible D gene (6 bases). CDR3 length equals 13 residues. The V gene's germline CDR1 is MNHNY and CDR2 SVGAGI (reference sequence). V gave up 7 bases and J gave up 6 bases, with 13 bases separating them. For the CDR3, the DNA is TGTGCCAGCACTCGGACAGAGGGAAACATTCAGTACTTC. Translating gives CASTRTEGNIQYF.

The chain couples TRBV6-5 to TRBJ2-4, with D perhaps being TRBD1 or TRBD2 (5 bases each). V dropped 9 bases and J dropped 2 bases, with 14 bases sitting between them. The CDR3 runs to 14 residues. Germline lookup yields CDR1 MNHEY and CDR2 SVGAGI. For the CDR3, the DNA is TGTGCCAGTTATGAGGGGAGATCCAAAAACATTCAGTACTTC. Translation: CASYEGRSKNIQYF.

The rearrangement links TRBV6-5 to TRBJ2-7; maybe TRBD1 (6 bases). The CDR3 extends over 15 amino acids. V lost 3 bases to trimming and J lost 2 bases, with 14 bases between them. Germline values: CDR1 MNHEY, CDR2 SVGAGI. The CDR3 protein is CASSYGGNRPYEQYF. The CDR3 DNA follows: TGTGCCAGCAGTTATGGGGGCAACCGCCCCTACGAGCAGTACTTC.

For the CDR3, the DNA is TGTGCCAGCAGCTCGACGGAGGAGACCCAGTACTTC. Translated: CASSSTEETQYF. V and J are TRBV6-5 and TRBJ2-5, with D unresolved. V shed 6 bases and J shed 5 bases, with 10 bases lying between them. The germline gives CDR1 MNHEY, CDR2 SVGAGI. CDR3 size: 12 residues.

The chain combines TRBV9 with TRBJ2-7; no reliable D call. The length of the CDR3 is 14 residues. Trimming cost V 4 bases and J 1 base, with 12 bases left between them. The germline CDR1 and CDR2 sequences are SGDLS and YYNGEE. The CDR3 bases are TGTGCCAGCAGCTCCCGGACCGATTCCTACGAGCAGTACTTC. Translating it yields CASSSRTDSYEQYF.

V and J are TRBV29-1 and TRBJ2-4, with 8 bases matching TRBD1. Germline-derived CDR1 and CDR2 are SQVTM and ANQGSEA. This CDR3 contains 12 residues. V lost 4 bases to trimming and J lost 5 bases; unmatched junction nucleotides: 1. The CDR3 protein is CSVADRENIQYF. CDR3 DNA: TGCAGCGTTGCGGACAGGGAAAACATTCAGTACTTC.

The genes are TRBV9 and TRBJ1-1; D might be TRBD1 (6 bases). The CDR3 covers 14 residues. V dropped 3 bases and J dropped 2 bases, with 11 bases sitting between them. Germline V gene lookup returns CDR1 SGDLS and CDR2 YYNGEE. CDR3 DNA sequence: TGTGCCAGCAGCGCCGGGACAATTAACACTGAAGCTTTCTTT. Its translation: CASSAGTINTEAFF.

The V gene is TRBV14, the J gene TRBJ2-7; no definite D call. CDR1 is SGHDN, CDR2 FVKESK, per germline. This CDR3 is built from 13 residues. The V end was cut by 7 bases, the J end by 4 bases, with 14 bases between. CDR3 sequence: CASNHGWGYEQYF. The CDR3 coding sequence is TGTGCCAGCAACCATGGTTGGGGATACGAGCAGTACTTC. Full variable domain (missing parts from reference TRBV14 and TRBJ2-7): EAGVTQFPSHSVIEKGQTVTLRCDPISGHDNLYWYRRVMGKEIKFLLHFVKESKQDESGMPNNRFLAERTGGTYSTLKVQPAELEDSGVYFCASNHGWGYEQYFGPGTRLTVT.

This chain connects TRBV9 to TRBJ2-1, with 9 bases aligning to TRBD1. Germline V gives CDR1 SGDLS, CDR2 YYNGEE. The V segment lost 4 bases and the J segment 7 bases; nucleotides outside the gene matches: 15. The CDR3 consists of 17 residues. DNA of the CDR3: TGTGCCAGCAGCCCTCCCGCAGACAGGGGGGTGACGAATGAGCAGTTCTTC. Its protein is CASSPPADRGVTNEQFF. The entire variable domain, with the rest obtained from reference TRBV9 and TRBJ2-1, is as follows: DSGVTQTPKHLITATGQRVTLRCSPRSGDLSVYWYQQSLDQGLQFLIQYYNGEERAKGNILERFSAQQFPDLHSELNLSSLELGDSALYFCASSPPADRGVTNEQFFGPGTRLTVL.

This clone was counted only a few times. The rearrangement uses TRBV30 and TRBJ2-7; maybe TRBD1 (6 bases). The V gene's germline CDR1 is GTSNPN and CDR2 SVGIG (reference sequence). V lost 0 bases to trimming and J lost 6 bases, with 12 bases between them. This CDR3 contains 13 residues. The CDR3: CAWSVLTGPEQYF. CDR3 sequence (DNA): TGTGCCTGGAGTGTATTAACAGGGCCCGAGCAGTACTTC.

This chain links TRBV27 with TRBJ2-3, with 13 bases matching TRBD2. Germline V gene lookup returns CDR1 MNHEY and CDR2 SMNVEV (reference sequence). The trim removed 6 bases at V and 4 bases at J, leaving 7 bases unmatched. The CDR3 has 16 residues. The CDR3 protein is CASREGLAGLADTQYF. Written as DNA, the CDR3 is TGTGCCAGCAGGGAGGGACTAGCGGGGTTGGCAGATACGCAGTATTTT.

This clone was seen a single time. The chain employs TRBV29-1 and TRBJ2-5, with 8 bases aligning to TRBD1. The CDR3 extends over 14 amino acids. The ends lost 2 bases at V and 5 bases at J; junction bases unmatched: 7. CDR1 is SQVTM and CDR2 is ANQGSEA in the germline V gene. This CDR3 reads CSVESATGGETQYF. The CDR3 bases are TGCAGCGTTGAAAGCGCCACAGGGGGTGAGACCCAGTACTTC. Supplemented by reference TRBV29-1 and TRBJ2-5, the full variable domain reads SAVISQKPSRDICQRGTSLTIQCQVDSQVTMMFWYRQQPGQSLTLIATANQGSEATYESGFVIDKFPISRPNLTFSTLTVSNMSPEDSSIYLCSVESATGGETQYFGPGTRLLVL.

The chain links TRBV29-1 to TRBJ2-7; D not resolved. Germline V gives CDR1 SQVTM, CDR2 ANQGSEA. Trimming took 4 bases from V and 3 from J, leaving 7 bases between them. The CDR3 totals 11 residues. The CDR3 spells CSVGGIYEQYF. In DNA, the CDR3 is TGCAGCGTTGGTGGGATCTACGAGCAGTACTTC.

This clone turned up a few times. The chain joins TRBV5-5 to TRBJ2-7, with TRBD1 as a possible D gene (5 bases). The CDR3 has 14 residues. Trimming took 4 bases from V and 2 from J, leaving 13 bases between them. The germline V gene has CDR1 SGHKS and CDR2 YYEKEE (reference sequence). As DNA, the CDR3 is TGTGCCAGCAGCCCGCCGACAGATACCTACGAGCAGTACTTC. Translated, it gives CASSPPTDTYEQYF.

This chain connects TRBV6-1 to TRBJ2-7; no reliable D call. The germline gives CDR1 MNHNS, CDR2 SASEGT. The CDR3 runs to 16 residues. Trimming took 0 bases from V and 1 from J, leaving 13 bases between them. This CDR3 is CASSEARSRFSYEQYF. The CDR3 DNA reads as TGTGCCAGCAGTGAAGCGCGTTCCCGGTTTTCCTACGAGCAGTACTTC.

As to this clone: This could be a read error, since a much larger clone is one nucleotide away. V and J are TRBV27 and TRBJ1-1, with TRBD1 matching over 8 bases. The trim removed 4 bases at V and 1 base at J, leaving 2 bases unmatched. Looked up from germline, CDR1 is MNHEY and CDR2 is SMNVEV (reference sequence). The CDR3 has 14 residues. As DNA, the CDR3 is TGTGCCAGCAGTTCGGACAGGGCGAACACTGAAGCTTTCTTT. This codes for CASSSDRANTEAFF.

The chain joins TRBV4-1 to TRBJ1-5; perhaps TRBD1 as D (5 bases). With 0 bases removed from V and 4 bases from J, the gap between germline ends came to 16 bases. Germline V lookup: CDR1 MGHRA, CDR2 YSYEKL. The length of the CDR3 is 17 residues. CDR3 protein: CASSQEGGIGTNQPQHF. The DNA for the CDR3 is TGCGCCAGCAGCCAAGAGGGCGGCATCGGGACGAATCAGCCCCAGCATTTT.

This rearrangement joins TRBV7-2 to TRBJ2-7; unclear D gene. Germline values: CDR1 SGHTA, CDR2 FQGNSA. With 3 bases removed from V and 1 base from J, the gap between germline ends came to 4 bases. This CDR3 has 12 amino acids. CDR3 DNA sequence: TGTGCCAGCAGCTTCATGTCCTACGAGCAGTACTTC. Its translation: CASSFMSYEQYF.

This sequence joins TRBV6-5 and TRBJ1-6; D is unclear. V was pared by 6 bases and J by 10 bases, with 10 bases between. The CDR3 consists of 12 residues. Germline V CDR1 and CDR2: MNHEY, SVGAGI. Written as DNA, the CDR3 is TGTGCCAGCAGCGCCGGACGGTCACCCCTCCACTTT. This codes for CASSAGRSPLHF.

V and J are TRBV7-2 and TRBJ2-4; D uncertain. Looked up from germline, CDR1 is SGHTA and CDR2 is FQGNSA. The CDR3 spans 15 residues. The V end lost 5 bases, the J end lost 0 bases, and 11 bases lay between the germline ends. This CDR3 is CASSTTDLAKNIQYF. The CDR3 DNA follows: TGTGCCAGCAGCACTACGGACCTAGCCAAAAACATTCAGTACTTC.

The V call is TRBV30, the J call TRBJ1-6; tentative D call: TRBD1 (5 bases). This CDR3 region has 14 residues. The V gene lost 0 bases and the J gene lost 4 bases, with 7 bases spanning the gap. The germline V gene has CDR1 GTSNPN and CDR2 SVGIG (reference sequence). CDR3 sequence: CAWSVDRYNSPLHF. The CDR3 DNA follows: TGTGCCTGGAGTGTTGACAGATATAATTCACCCCTCCACTTT.